The clone carrying this T cell receptor (beta chain) was observed at least ten times. The antigen remains undetermined. These data belong to a study of spatial heterogeneity in lung cancer. Whole-study context: Alpha-chain detections were consistently fewer than beta-chain detections among the sequences.

Study findings and constraints: At tumor resection, ubiquitous expanded TCRs were detected in blood more often than later.

Single TCR cDNA molecules each had their own unique molecular identifier. TCRdb re-called the 5' RACE reads through MiXCR, storing one row per CDR3 protein. The sample includes tens of thousands of distinct CDR3 sequences, less than 15% seen only once; the top ten take more than 40%. V was clipped by 4 bases and J by 5 bases; unmatched bases: 8. Germline values: CDR1 SGHNT, CDR2 YYREEE (reference sequence). The CDR3 has 14 amino acids. Specified time point: sample taken at primary tumor resection. TCRs were sequenced from unsorted whole RNA of tumor, nontumor lung or PBMC. This sequence was found in a male donor with early-stage non-small cell lung cancer. Sample: PBMCs, taken at surgery. The chain recombines TRBV5-4 with TRBJ2-5; 7 positions agree with TRBD1. This CDR3 reads CASSMDRTVETQYF. CDR3 in DNA: TGTGCCAGCAGCATGGACAGGACTGTGGAGACCCAGTACTTC.